Listed here are 9 T cell receptor beta chains from one sample, sequenced in a study of quantifying T cell responses using KT2 cells. Turning to the study itself: cDNA was made from DNase-treated RNA using alpha and beta constant primers.

A single-stranded UMI oligo with SP2 sequence was ligated to cDNA 3' ends. First-round PCR used about 4 cycles and beta primers RC1.1 and RC1.2 covering TRBC1 and TRBC2. MiXCR was run by TCRdb on the UMI-ligation and nested PCR reads, yielding one entry per CDR3 protein. The sample contains just under 50,000 distinct CDR3 sequences, 9.5% to 13% of which appear only once. Sequenced: PBMCs spiked with cells of the T cell clone KT2. Receptor source: a human donor.

This clonotype was seen ten or more times. The V gene is TRBV6-5, the J gene TRBJ1-2, with D uncertain. The CDR3 runs 14 residues. CDR1 is MNHEY, CDR2 SVGAGI, per germline. Deletions cut 6 bases from V and 6 bases from J, with 17 bases between. The chain's CDR3 is CASRIRMGRDGYTF. CDR3 nucleotides: TGTGCCAGCAGGATCCGAATGGGCCGAGATGGCTACACCTTC.

This clonotype was observed at least ten times. The chain couples TRBV24-1 to TRBJ2-3, with a tentative D call TRBD2 (6 bases). The CDR3 runs to 13 residues. Germline loops: CDR1 KGHDR, CDR2 SFDVKD. Trimming left V 8 bases short and J 3 bases short, with 11 bases between. The CDR3 loop is CATTPRGTDTQYF. CDR3 in DNA: TGTGCCACCACCCCCCGGGGGACAGATACGCAGTATTTT.

V is TRBV7-8 and J is TRBJ2-1; 8 nucleotides agree with TRBD2. The CDR3 length is 15 residues. The germline V gene has CDR1 SGHVS and CDR2 FQNEAQ. V gave up 5 bases and J gave up 5 bases; unmatched junction bases: 8. The CDR3 DNA reads as TGTGCCAGCAGCGCGGACGGACTAGCCAACAATGAGCAGTTCTTC. It is translated as CASSADGLANNEQFF.

The J gene is TRBJ2-7, the V gene TRBV10-3; 9 bases are shared with TRBD2. Looked up from germline, CDR1 is ENHRY and CDR2 is SYGVKD. The CDR3 is 15 residues long. V shed 1 base and J 7 bases; nucleotides not matched to a gene: 8. The CDR3 here is CAISELGIAGDEQYF. CDR3 in DNA: TGTGCCATCAGTGAGTTGGGGATAGCGGGAGATGAGCAGTACTTC.

This clonotype was recorded many times. V is TRBV18 and J is TRBJ2-5; 11 bases align to TRBD2. The CDR3 is made up of 16 amino acids. Germline CDR1 KGHSH, CDR2 LQKENI. V shed 4 bases and J 1 base; nucleotides not matched to a gene: 5. CDR3 sequence reads: CASSLLLAGAQETQYF. In DNA, the CDR3 is TGTGCCAGCTCACTTCTACTAGCGGGGGCCCAAGAGACCCAGTACTTC.

The V gene is TRBV27, the J gene TRBJ1-2, with D unclear. Germline CDR1 and CDR2: MNHEY and SMNVEV (reference sequence). The CDR3 loop spans 15 amino acids. The germline V and J ends were trimmed by 5 bases and 2 bases, with 15 bases remaining between them. In DNA form, the CDR3 reads TGTGCCAGCAGTCCCAGTGGCAGGACCAACTATGGCTACACCTTC. This gives the protein CASSPSGRTNYGYTF.

This clonotype was observed a handful of times. The chain employs TRBV18 and TRBJ1-4; D is unresolved. This CDR3 region has 13 residues. CDR1 KGHSH and CDR2 LQKENI come from the germline V gene. V was clipped by 3 bases and J by 5 bases, with 7 bases between them. As DNA, the CDR3 is TGTGCCAGCTCACCGAGGCAGAATGAAAAACTGTTTTTT. Translation: CASSPRQNEKLFF.

This clonotype was observed many times. The chain joins TRBV7-2 to TRBJ1-1; D is uncertain. Germline lookup yields CDR1 SGHTA and CDR2 FQGNSA. Trimming removed 4 bases from V and 5 bases from J, with 20 bases in between. The CDR3 extends over 16 amino acids. In nucleotides, the CDR3 is TGTGCCAGCAGCTCTACGGGGTCGGGGAGACGGACTGAAGCTTTCTTT. Residues: CASSSTGSGRRTEAFF. The full variable domain, rest sourced from reference TRBV7-2 and TRBJ1-1, is GAGVSQSPSNKVTEKGKDVELRCDPISGHTALYWYRQSLGQGLEFLIYFQGNSAPDKSGLPSDRFSAERTGGSVSTLTIQRTQQEDSAVYLCASSSTGSGRRTEAFFGQGTRLTVV.

This clonotype was recorded many times. J is TRBJ2-7 and V is TRBV7-8, with a tentative D call TRBD2 (6 bases). The CDR3 contains 15 residues. Trimming shortened V by 2 bases and J by 3 bases, and 14 bases separated the two germline ends. Germline V lookup: CDR1 SGHVS, CDR2 FQNEAQ. The CDR3 region has the DNA TGTGCCAGCAGCTTACCAGCTAGCGCTAACTACGAGCAGTACTTC. It codes for CASSLPASANYEQYF.